This T cell receptor (beta chain) emerged from a study of blood T cell repertoires in COVID-19. On the study more broadly: COVID-19 samples from acute and convalescent phases originated in the United States, Italy and Spain. PBMCs, B-cell-depleted T cells, or T cells provided the cDNA or gDNA that made up the material.

Germline assignment: CDR1 SGHDN and CDR2 FVKESK. The CDR3 length is 17 residues. The V segment lost 4 bases and the J segment 4 bases; nucleotides outside the gene matches: 8. In the original processing: Amplification of reference gene primers provided the estimated nucleated cell counts. The table came from immunoSEQ multiplex PCR; TCRdb's copy has only in-frame clones and leaves some out. Clone size and the V and J calls come from that table; the DNA yielded D and trimming. The sample lists hundreds of thousands of clones, 75% to 90% occurring once. This sequence joins TRBV14 and TRBJ1-6; 9 bases are a match to TRBD1. Sequencing was carried out using peripheral blood. The clonotype originates from a woman aged 30 to 39 with active or convalescent COVID-19. Here the CDR3 DNA reads TGTGCCAGCAGCCGTTCCGGGACAGGGAATTATAATTCACCCCTCCACTTT. Translated: CASSRSGTGNYNSPLHF. The whole variable domain, filled in from reference TRBV14 and TRBJ1-6, reads EAGVTQFPSHSVIEKGQTVTLRCDPISGHDNLYWYRRVMGKEIKFLLHFVKESKQDESGMPNNRFLAERTGGTYSTLKVQPAELEDSGVYFCASSRSGTGNYNSPLHFGNGTRLTVT.